A single sample is the source of the 5 T cell receptor beta chains below, sequenced in a study of shared clonotypes between healthy human individuals. Clones were sequenced by immunoSEQ multiplex PCR, and TCRdb holds only the in-frame ones, with some missing. The data contain approximately 330,000 clones, over 70% of them singletons. Sequenced sample: memory CD4+ T cells sorted from blood. Subset specified: CD45RA-negative fraction. These receptors came from a man aged 25-45 years in good health.

The chain employs TRBV29-1 and TRBJ2-5, with 7 nucleotides matching TRBD2. Germline V gene data show CDR1 as SQVTM and CDR2 as ANQGSEA. V was clipped by 6 bases and J by 5 bases; unmatched bases: 6. The CDR3 is made up of 12 amino acids. The CDR3, as DNA: TGCAGCGTATGGGGGGGAAGTGAGACCCAGTACTTC. This gives the protein CSVWGGSETQYF.

The chain joins TRBV7-3 to TRBJ2-5; no reliable D call. The germline V and J ends were trimmed by 1 base and 4 bases, with 10 bases remaining between them. This CDR3 region has 14 residues. Germline CDR1 SGHTA, CDR2 FQGTGA. CDR3 residues: CASSLSSLGETQYF. The DNA of the CDR3 is TGTGCCAGCAGCTTAAGTTCGTTAGGAGAGACCCAGTACTTC.

For this clone: Other nucleotide sequences in the sample specify the same CDR3. The CDR3 is CASSLSPGSTGELFF. The CDR3 region has the DNA TGCGCCAGCAGTTTGAGCCCGGGGAGCACCGGGGAGCTGTTTTTT. The V gene is TRBV5-1, the J gene TRBJ2-2; tentative D call: TRBD2 (5 bases). The V gene's germline CDR1 is SGHRS and CDR2 YFSETQ. The CDR3 runs to 15 residues. V dropped 5 bases and J dropped 4 bases, with 15 bases sitting between them.

This chain uses TRBV27 with TRBJ2-7, with a possible D match to TRBD1 (5 bases). The CDR3 spans 15 residues. V was shortened by 5 bases and J by 0 bases, with 14 bases between the two germline ends. Germline lookup yields CDR1 MNHEY and CDR2 SMNVEV (reference sequence). The CDR3 nucleotides read TGTGCCAGCAGTCTAAGCAGGGATATCTCCTACGAGCAGTACTTC. The encoded protein is CASSLSRDISYEQYF.

The chain combines TRBV11-2 with TRBJ2-7; D gene uncertain. Germline V gene sequence: CDR1 SGHAT, CDR2 FQNNGV. The CDR3 spans 12 residues. Trimming shortened V by 5 bases and J by 3 bases, and 8 bases separated the two germline ends. Here the CDR3 DNA reads TGTGCCAGCAGCCTCCTACACTACGAGCAGTACTTC. Its protein is CASSLLHYEQYF.